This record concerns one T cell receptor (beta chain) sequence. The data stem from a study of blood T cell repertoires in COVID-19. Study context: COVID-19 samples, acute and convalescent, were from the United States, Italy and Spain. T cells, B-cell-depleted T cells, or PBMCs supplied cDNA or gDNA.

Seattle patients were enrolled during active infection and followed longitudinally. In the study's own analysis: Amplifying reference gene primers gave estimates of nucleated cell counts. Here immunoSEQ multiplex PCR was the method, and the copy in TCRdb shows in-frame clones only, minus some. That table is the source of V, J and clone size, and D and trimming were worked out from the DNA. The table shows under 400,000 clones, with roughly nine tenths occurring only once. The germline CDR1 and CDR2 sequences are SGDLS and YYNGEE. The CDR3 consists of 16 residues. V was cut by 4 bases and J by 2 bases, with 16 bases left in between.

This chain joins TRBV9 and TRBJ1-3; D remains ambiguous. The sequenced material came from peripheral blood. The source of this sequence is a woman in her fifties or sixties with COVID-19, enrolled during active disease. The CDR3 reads CASSRKEGGTGNTIYF. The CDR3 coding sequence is TGTGCCAGCAGCCGCAAGGAGGGAGGCACTGGAAACACCATATATTTT.